This entry lists 12 T cell receptor beta chains sequenced from one sample in a study of human T cells and chemical hapten exposure. Regarding time point: patch test 1, 2 weeks after DPC sensitization. The sample's treatment: therapeutic diphenylcyclopropenone sensitization with weekly scalp DPC. TCRdb recomputed calls from the RACE reads with MiXCR, one row per CDR3 protein. The sample holds approximately 79,000 distinct CDR3 sequences; 10% are singletons and the top ten take around 1.3%. The source material was whole blood, sampled in connection with sensitization to the hapten diphenylcyclopropenone (DPC). The receptors shown here come from a woman aged 45 to 65 with alopecia areata. Some clones in this sample may be carry-over from other donors' samples.

In this sample, this clonotype turned up many times. The chain employs TRBV12-3 or TRBV12-4 and TRBJ1-4; D is undetermined. The V end lost 5 bases, the J end lost 8 bases, and 3 bases lay between the germline ends. The length of the CDR3 is 10 residues. CDR3 sequence reads: CASSKEKLFF. The CDR3 DNA reads as TGTGCCAGCAGTAAAGAAAAACTGTTTTTT.

The chain carries TRBV20-1 and TRBJ2-7; a possible D gene is TRBD2 (5 bases). The CDR3 is made up of 13 amino acids. Looked up from germline, CDR1 is DFQATT and CDR2 is SNEGSKA (reference sequence). Trimming removed 6 bases from V and 5 bases from J, with 17 bases in between. CDR3 coding DNA: TGCAGTGCGAGGGTCCAGTTGCCTAACGAGCAGTACTTC. It encodes CSARVQLPNEQYF.

This clonotype was counted only a few times. V usage is TRBV20-1 and J usage is TRBJ1-4; possible D gene TRBD1, 5 bases. The CDR3 extends over 15 amino acids. Germline V gene lookup returns CDR1 DFQATT and CDR2 SNEGSKA (reference sequence). Trimming cost V 0 bases and J 7 bases, with 15 bases left between them. CDR3: CSAREPRASFEKLFF. The CDR3 DNA is TGCAGTGCTAGAGAACCCAGGGCTTCATTTGAAAAACTGTTTTTT.

The table lists this clonotype with many counts. The CDR3 region is CSVGGVTNTEAFF. The DNA of the CDR3 is TGCAGCGTTGGGGGGGTAACGAACACTGAAGCTTTCTTT. The rearrangement joins TRBV29-1 to TRBJ1-1, with D perhaps TRBD1 (5 bases). CDR1 SQVTM and CDR2 ANQGSEA come from the germline V gene. The ends were cut back, 4 bases at V and 1 base at J, with 10 bases in the middle. The CDR3 runs 13 residues.

Only a few counts were recorded for this clonotype. Here the CDR3 DNA reads TGTGCCAGCTCCTCTCGGAATGGAGAGACCCAGTACTTC. This gives the protein CASSSRNGETQYF. The rearrangement joins TRBV18 to TRBJ2-5; D ambiguous. The V end was cut by 6 bases, the J end by 4 bases, with 12 bases between. The CDR3 has 13 residues. Germline CDR1 reads KGHSH; CDR2 reads LQKENI.

This clonotype was observed a few times. The rearrangement links TRBV10-3 to TRBJ2-3; no clear D. Looked up from germline, CDR1 is ENHRY and CDR2 is SYGVKD. The CDR3 extends over 17 amino acids. Trimming took 2 bases from V and 0 from J, leaving 15 bases between them. The CDR3 reads CAISEPERPLSTDTQYF. As DNA, the CDR3 is TGTGCCATCAGTGAGCCCGAGCGACCTCTTAGCACAGATACGCAGTATTTT.

In its sample, this clonotype was seen many times. J is TRBJ2-5 and V is TRBV20-1, with D possibly being TRBD1 (7 bases). Trimming removed 3 bases from V and 5 bases from J, with 16 bases in between. Germline CDR1 is DFQATT and CDR2 is SNEGSKA (reference sequence). The CDR3 is 14 residues long. CDR3 sequence reads: CSARPRTGGETQYF. CDR3 bases: TGCAGTGCTAGGCCCCGGACAGGAGGGGAGACCCAGTACTTC.

In its sample, this clonotype was seen a few times. This rearrangement joins TRBV29-1 to TRBJ2-7; D is possibly TRBD1 (6 bases). In germline, CDR1 is SQVTM, CDR2 ANQGSEA. V lost 7 bases, J lost 4 bases, and 11 bases lay in between. The CDR3 has 11 residues. CDR3 nucleotide sequence: TGCAGCGCTCACCAGGGGTACGAGCAGTACTTC. As protein: CSAHQGYEQYF.

This clonotype was detected many times. The chain recombines TRBV30 with TRBJ1-6; D gene unclear. The V end was cut by 3 bases, the J end by 5 bases, with 17 bases between. Germline values: CDR1 GTSNPN, CDR2 SVGIG (reference sequence). The CDR3 has 16 residues. The CDR3 DNA is TGTGCCTGGAGATCGTTACCGGGCCGACATAATTCACCCCTCCACTTT. As protein: CAWRSLPGRHNSPLHF.

Many counts were recorded for this clonotype. The chain carries TRBV6-2 or TRBV6-3 and TRBJ2-7, with 12 bases lining up with TRBD1. Germline loops: CDR1 MNHEY, CDR2 SVGEGT. The CDR3 has 15 amino acids. V shed 6 bases and J 1 base; nucleotides not matched to a gene: 4. The CDR3 protein is CASRRGQGASYEQYF. CDR3 in DNA: TGTGCCAGCAGACGGGGACAGGGGGCGTCCTACGAGCAGTACTTC.

This clonotype was seen only a few times. The chain carries TRBV2 and TRBJ2-3, with TRBD1 matching 8 bases. CDR3 length: 14 residues. With V trimmed by 7 bases and J by 5 bases, 8 bases remained unmatched. Germline-derived CDR1 and CDR2 are SNHLY and FYNNEI. The CDR3 reads CASTDRGTGDTQYF. CDR3 sequence (DNA): TGTGCCAGCACCGACAGGGGAACTGGAGATACGCAGTATTTT.

This clonotype was detected ten times or more. The chain employs TRBV6-6 and TRBJ2-7; D unresolved. Trimming stripped 0 bases from V and 0 bases from J, with 3 bases between. Germline CDR1 and CDR2: MNHNY and SVGAGI (reference sequence). The CDR3 length is 13 residues. The CDR3: CASSYSASYEQYF. CDR3 in DNA: TGTGCCAGCAGTTACTCGGCCTCCTACGAGCAGTACTTC.